This TCR beta chain was recovered during a study of control samples from healthy donors and cancer patients. This clone was counted a few times. Repertoires were generated with immunoSEQ multiplex PCR, while TCRdb's copy carries only in-frame clones and drops some. Here the sample spans about 76,000 clones, approximately 88% being singletons. CDR1 and CDR2 from the germline V gene are SGHNT and YYREEE (reference sequence). The ends were cut back, 2 bases at V and 8 bases at J, with 16 bases in the middle. This CDR3 spans 14 amino acids. Sequencing was done on a sample of PBMCs. The sequence came from a woman between 50 and 59 years old with colorectal cancer. The chain combines TRBV5-4 with TRBJ1-2, with TRBD1 as a possible D gene (6 bases). CDR3 coding DNA: TGTGCCAGCAGCTTTCAACATGGGGGCTCGGGCTACACCTTC. This gives the protein CASSFQHGGSGYTF.